This T cell receptor beta chain was sequenced in a study of Tregs in tolerant kidney transplant recipients. Clones were read by immunoSEQ multiplex PCR, and TCRdb kept only the in-frame ones, dropping some. The sample holds about 46,000 clones; about 90% are singletons and the top ten take about 0.63%. J was trimmed by 5 bases and V by 5 bases; bases with no gene match: 9. The germline gives CDR1 SGHRS, CDR2 YFSETQ. The CDR3 has 17 amino acids. CD4+CD25+CD127- Tregs, CD4+CD25- non-Tregs, CD4 and CD8 cells were sorted. This sequence originates from a human donor in good health. The sample comprised Tregs from blood. The chain links TRBV5-1 to TRBJ2-3; 15 nucleotides match TRBD2. The CDR3: CASSRRTSGRAIDTQYF. The CDR3 DNA reads as TGCGCCAGCAGTAGACGGACTAGCGGGAGGGCCATAGATACGCAGTATTTT.